This T cell receptor (beta chain) came from a study of blood T cell repertoires in COVID-19. Original processing methods: By means of reference gene primer amplification, nucleated cell counts were estimated. Sequenced by immunoSEQ multiplex PCR; TCRdb stores in-frame clones only, minus some. V and J calls plus clone size are reproduced from that table; the DNA served to infer D and trimming. The sample includes fewer than 450,000 clones, approximately 88% of them seen just once. It was during active infection that Seattle patients were enrolled and then longitudinally followed. This clone was observed a handful of times. The trim removed 6 bases at V and 5 bases at J, leaving 0 bases unmatched. This CDR3 contains 11 residues.

The sequenced sample consisted of peripheral blood. The V gene is TRBV12-3 or TRBV12-4, the J gene TRBJ1-2, with TRBD1 identical over 7 bases. This sequence originates from a woman aged 50 to 65 with COVID-19, enrolled during active disease. The CDR3 protein is CASRQGYGYTF. The CDR3 bases are TGTGCCAGCAGACAGGGGTATGGCTACACCTTC.